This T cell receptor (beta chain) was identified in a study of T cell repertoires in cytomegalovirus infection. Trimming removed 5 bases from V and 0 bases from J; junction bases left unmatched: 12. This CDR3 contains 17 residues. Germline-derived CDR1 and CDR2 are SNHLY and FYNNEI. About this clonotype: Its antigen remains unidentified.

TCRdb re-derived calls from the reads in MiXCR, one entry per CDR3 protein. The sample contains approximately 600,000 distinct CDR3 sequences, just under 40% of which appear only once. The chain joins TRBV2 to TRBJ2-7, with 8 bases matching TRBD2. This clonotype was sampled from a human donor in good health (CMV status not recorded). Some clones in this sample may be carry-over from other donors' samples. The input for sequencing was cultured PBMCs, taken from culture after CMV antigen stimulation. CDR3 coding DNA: TGTGCCAGCAGTCGGAAGCGGGGGCCGCAGCTCTCCTACGAGCAGTACTTC. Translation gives CASSRKRGPQLSYEQYF.